The rows below give T cell receptor beta chains drawn from one sample of a study of control samples from healthy donors and cancer patients. The method was immunoSEQ multiplex PCR; TCRdb's version includes in-frame clones alone and lacks a portion of them. The sample consists of 200,000 to 250,000 clones, 85% to 95% of them appearing once. The specimen was blood. The receptors originated from a man aged 50-60 years in good health. CDR3s include the opening cysteine and the closing phenylalanine or tryptophan. The order of the fields is clone size, V gene, D gene, J gene, CDR3 DNA, CDR3 protein. D genes are given only for firm matches. Clone size is not always given. Where it is, it says once, few, many or a class for expanded clones.

abundance: -
v_gene: TRBV18
d_gene: -
j_gene: TRBJ2-5
CDR3nt: TGTGCCAGCTCACCACCGCGATCCAGGGGAGAAGAGACCCAGTACTTC
CDR3aa: CASSPPRSRGEETQYF

abundance: -
v_gene: TRBV7-6
d_gene: TRBD1
j_gene: TRBJ1-2
CDR3nt: TGTGCCAGCAGCCCCGGGGGACAGGGGCCTAACTATGGCTACACCTTC
CDR3aa: CASSPGGQGPNYGYTF

abundance: -
v_gene: TRBV19
d_gene: -
j_gene: TRBJ2-2
CDR3nt: TGTGCCAGTAGGCGTCTCCAGGGAAACACCGGGGAGCTGTTTTTT
CDR3aa: CASRRLQGNTGELFF

abundance: -
v_gene: TRBV7-8
d_gene: -
j_gene: TRBJ1-1
CDR3nt: TGTGCCAGCAGCCTTCAGGGATCCCGGACAACTGAAGCTTTCTTT
CDR3aa: CASSLQGSRTTEAFF

abundance: -
v_gene: TRBV28
d_gene: -
j_gene: TRBJ2-6
CDR3nt: TGTGCCAGCGGGACTCGAGGTTCGGGGGCCAACGTCCTGACTTTC
CDR3aa: CASGTRGSGANVLTF

abundance: -
v_gene: TRBV19
d_gene: -
j_gene: TRBJ2-5
CDR3nt: TGTGCCAGTAGTATTTTGGGGGTTCAAGAGACCCAGTACTTC
CDR3aa: CASSILGVQETQYF

abundance: -
v_gene: TRBV5-6
d_gene: -
j_gene: TRBJ2-3
CDR3nt: TGTGCCAGTGGGGAAGCCGCAGATACGCAGTATTTT
CDR3aa: CASGEAADTQYF

abundance: -
v_gene: TRBV5-8
d_gene: TRBD2
j_gene: TRBJ2-2
CDR3nt: TGTGCCAGCAGCTTGAAACTAGCGGCGAACACCGGGGAGCTGTTTTTT
CDR3aa: CASSLKLAANTGELFF

abundance: -
v_gene: TRBV7-3
d_gene: -
j_gene: TRBJ2-7
CDR3nt: TGTGCCAGCAGCTTCGACAGCTCCTACGAGCAGTACTTC
CDR3aa: CASSFDSSYEQYF

abundance: -
v_gene: TRBV27
d_gene: -
j_gene: TRBJ2-1
CDR3nt: TGTGCCAGCAGTTTAAGCGGACGACAGGCGGGGCATGAGCAGTTCTTC
CDR3aa: CASSLSGRQAGHEQFF

abundance: -
v_gene: TRBV5-1
d_gene: -
j_gene: TRBJ1-3
CDR3nt: TGCGCCACCTCGGGAGGGGAGGAAGGAAACACCATATATTTT
CDR3aa: CATSGGEEGNTIYF

abundance: few
v_gene: TRBV28
d_gene: -
j_gene: TRBJ1-1
CDR3nt: TGTGCCAGCAGTCCCCAGGAAGCAGGGAGACGTGAAGCTTTCTTT
CDR3aa: CASSPQEAGRREAFF

abundance: -
v_gene: TRBV29-1
d_gene: -
j_gene: TRBJ2-3
CDR3nt: TGCAGCGTTGGGAACGGGCCACATAGTACGCAGTATTTT
CDR3aa: CSVGNGPHSTQYF

abundance: -
v_gene: TRBV3-1/TRBV3-2
d_gene: -
j_gene: TRBJ1-3
CDR3nt: TGCGGCCGGGGTATTGGAAACACCATATATTTT
CDR3aa: CGRGIGNTIYF